A single sample is the source of the 15 T cell receptor beta chains below, sequenced in a study of blood T cell repertoires in COVID-19. The repertoire was sequenced with immunoSEQ multiplex PCR; TCRdb's copy has only in-frame clones and lacks some. The sample has 150,000 to 200,000 clones, around 83% seen once; the top ten hold roughly 2.9%. Sequenced input: peripheral blood. The source of these receptors is a woman in her twenties or thirties with active or convalescent COVID-19.

The chain is built from TRBV5-6 and TRBJ2-7; the D gene is possibly TRBD2 (6 bases). CDR3 length: 13 amino acids. Germline CDR1 SGHDT, CDR2 YYEEEE. The V and J ends lost 0 bases and 4 bases respectively, with 8 bases between them. The CDR3 here is CASSLVGLYEQYF. In DNA, the CDR3 is TGTGCCAGCAGCTTGGTGGGACTTTACGAGCAGTACTTC.

The chain links TRBV28 to TRBJ2-7, with 10 bases lining up with TRBD2. The length of the CDR3 is 17 residues. With V trimmed by 6 bases and J by 0 bases, 11 bases remained unmatched. In germline, CDR1 is MDHEN, CDR2 SYDVKM. CDR3 DNA sequence: TGTGCCAGCAGCTCACTCGGACTAGCGGACTACTCCTACGAGCAGTACTTC. Amino acid sequence: CASSSLGLADYSYEQYF.

The chain is built from TRBV10-1 and TRBJ1-1; D is ambiguous. Germline lookup yields CDR1 WNHNN and CDR2 SYGVQD (reference sequence). This CDR3 is 14 amino acids long. With 1 base removed from V and 3 bases from J, the gap between germline ends came to 9 bases. CDR3 nucleotides: TGCGCCAGCAGTGAGTATGGGCAGGACACTGAAGCTTTCTTT. As protein: CASSEYGQDTEAFF.

The J gene is TRBJ2-3, the V gene TRBV2, with D perhaps matching TRBD2 (6 bases). Germline V gene lookup returns CDR1 SNHLY and CDR2 FYNNEI. The CDR3 length is 14 residues. V lost 9 bases, J lost 0 bases, and 13 bases lay in between. The CDR3 DNA is TGTGCCAGGACAACTAGCAGGAGCACAGATACGCAGTATTTT. Translated, it gives CARTTSRSTDTQYF.

The chain couples TRBV28 to TRBJ2-7; 9 nucleotides line up with TRBD2. Germline V gives CDR1 MDHEN, CDR2 SYDVKM. J lost 4 bases, V lost 5 bases, and 9 bases had no gene match. This CDR3 is 15 amino acids long. As DNA, the CDR3 is TGTGCCAGCAGTCCCCAAGCGGGAGGAGCATACGAGCAGTACTTC. This gives the protein CASSPQAGGAYEQYF.

The chain links TRBV5-4 to TRBJ2-5; 15 bases fit TRBD2. The CDR3 length is 17 residues. Trimming at V came to 5 bases and at J to 2 bases, leaving 7 bases not matched to a gene. Germline lookup yields CDR1 SGHNT and CDR2 YYREEE (reference sequence). Here the CDR3 reads CASSTGLAGGVQETQYF. CDR3 bases: TGTGCCAGCAGTACCGGACTAGCGGGGGGGGTGCAAGAGACCCAGTACTTC. Looking up the rest from reference TRBV5-4 and TRBJ2-5 gives the full variable domain: ETGVTQSPTHLIKTRGQQVTLRCSSQSGHNTVSWYQQALGQGPQFIFQYYREEENGRGNFPPRFSGLQFPNYSSELNVNALELDDSALYLCASSTGLAGGVQETQYFGPGTRLLVL.

The rearrangement joins TRBV2 to TRBJ2-4, with unresolved D. Germline CDR1 is SNHLY and CDR2 is FYNNEI. The CDR3 covers 16 residues. The germline V and J ends were trimmed by 0 bases and 5 bases, with 14 bases remaining between them. In DNA form, the CDR3 reads TGTGCCAGCAGTGAAGCCGAGTTCCCGTCACAAAACATTCAGTACTTC. This encodes CASSEAEFPSQNIQYF. The full variable domain, completed using reference TRBV2 and TRBJ2-4, is EPEVTQTPSHQVTQMGQEVILRCVPISNHLYFYWYRQILGQKVEFLVSFYNNEISEKSEIFDDQFSVERPDGSNFTLKIRSTKLEDSAMYFCASSEAEFPSQNIQYFGAGTRLSVL.

This chain connects TRBV21-1 to TRBJ1-1; TRBD1 is taken as the D call from the table, unchecked against the DNA. TRBV21-1 corresponds to a pseudogene. This CDR3 spans 15 amino acids. The CDR3 DNA follows: TGTGCCAGCAGCTCTCCCGGGACAATGAACACTGAAGCTTTCTTT. Translating it yields CASSSPGTMNTEAFF.

The chain joins TRBV30 to TRBJ1-1; 7 bases are shared with TRBD1. CDR1 is GTSNPN and CDR2 is SVGIG in the germline V gene (reference sequence). The V gene end was trimmed by 0 bases and the J gene end by 8 bases; junction bases not matched to a gene: 9. This CDR3 contains 14 residues. The CDR3 reads CAWSVLPTTGEAFF. CDR3 bases: TGTGCCTGGAGTGTACTCCCTACGACAGGGGAAGCTTTCTTT.

V is TRBV5-8 and J is TRBJ1-4; a weak D match, TRBD1 (5 bases). In germline, CDR1 is SGHTS, CDR2 YDEGEE. This CDR3 has 14 residues. Trimming cost V 2 bases and J 4 bases, with 9 bases left between them. DNA of the CDR3: TGTGCCAGCAGCTTCAGGGCACTTAATGAAAAACTGTTTTTT. This encodes CASSFRALNEKLFF.

The V call is TRBV9, the J call TRBJ1-2; D is undetermined. CDR1 SGDLS and CDR2 YYNGEE come from the germline V gene. This CDR3 contains 14 residues. Trimming pared 4 bases from V and 8 bases from J, leaving 18 bases between. The CDR3 protein is CASSPVIGGFGYTF. The DNA of the CDR3 is TGTGCCAGCAGCCCCGTCATAGGAGGGTTCGGCTACACCTTC.

This sequence joins TRBV19 and TRBJ1-1; weak D call: TRBD1 (6 bases). The length of the CDR3 is 15 residues. The V gene's germline CDR1 is LNHDA and CDR2 SQIVND (reference sequence). The V and J ends lost 4 bases and 1 base respectively, with 13 bases between them. This CDR3 reads CASSTATGQNTEAFF. The CDR3 DNA reads TGTGCCAGTAGTACAGCTACAGGGCAGAACACTGAAGCTTTCTTT.

The chain recombines TRBV30 with TRBJ1-5; no clear D. The V and J ends lost 0 bases and 4 bases respectively, with 13 bases between them. The CDR3 is 15 amino acids. From germline, CDR1 is GTSNPN and CDR2 SVGIG (reference sequence). The CDR3: CAWSVPAMLNQPQHF. CDR3 nucleotide sequence: TGTGCCTGGAGTGTACCTGCTATGCTGAATCAGCCCCAGCATTTT. The full variable domain, completed using reference TRBV30 and TRBJ1-5, is SQTIHQWPATLVQPVGSPLSLECTVEGTSNPNLYWYRQAAGRGLQLLFYSVGIGQISSEVPQNLSASRPQDRQFILSSKKLLLSDSGFYLCAWSVPAMLNQPQHFGDGTRLSIL.

This chain links TRBV4-1 with TRBJ1-2, with 7 positions matching TRBD1. Germline CDR1 reads MGHRA; CDR2 reads YSYEKL. Germline trimming cut 0 bases from V and 6 bases from J; bases unmatched to any gene: 7. CDR3 length equals 15 residues. CDR3 amino acids: CASSQEMGQMNGYTF. In DNA, the CDR3 is TGCGCCAGCAGCCAAGAGATGGGACAGATGAATGGCTACACCTTC.

The chain is built from TRBV18 and TRBJ1-1; 7 bases are a match to TRBD1. CDR3 length: 16 amino acids. Losses at the gene ends were 3 bases for V and 1 base for J; bases not matched to a gene: 8. Germline CDR1 and CDR2: KGHSH and LQKENI. The CDR3 sequence is CASSPPGQNSNTEAFF. Here the CDR3 DNA reads TGTGCCAGCTCACCGCCGGGACAGAACTCGAACACTGAAGCTTTCTTT.